Below are 10 T cell receptor beta chains sequenced from a single sample in a study of glioma-infiltrating T cells after dendritic cell vaccination. Time point of the sample: after dendritic cell vaccination, including at tumor progression/relapse. The data were produced by immunoSEQ multiplex PCR, yet TCRdb's version contains in-frame clones alone and is incomplete. Found here are 50,000 to 75,000 clones, about 85% of them singletons; the top ten hold just under 9%. The specimen was blood, collected after dendritic cell vaccination. These TCRs come from a human donor with glioblastoma.

The chain recombines TRBV5-4 with TRBJ2-5, with TRBD2 matching over 11 bases. The CDR3 has 15 residues. V lost 3 bases, J lost 4 bases, and 5 bases stayed unmatched. Germline assignment: CDR1 SGHNT and CDR2 YYREEE (reference sequence). CDR3 region: CASSWGTSGRETQYF. CDR3 DNA: TGTGCCAGCAGCTGGGGGACTAGCGGACGAGAGACCCAGTACTTC.

The rearrangement joins TRBV6-1 to TRBJ1-5; 7 bases map to TRBD1. The V gene end was trimmed by 4 bases and the J gene end by 5 bases; junction bases not matched to a gene: 8. The CDR3 extends over 15 amino acids. CDR1 MNHNS and CDR2 SASEGT come from the germline V gene. The CDR3 nucleotides are TGTGCCAGCAGTGGTTTAGACAGGGCCTATCAGCCCCAGCATTTT. It encodes CASSGLDRAYQPQHF.

The rearrangement links TRBV11-3 to TRBJ2-5; tentatively, D is TRBD2 (6 bases). Germline V lookup: CDR1 SGHNT, CDR2 YENEEA. The CDR3 contains 16 residues. The germline V and J ends were trimmed by 5 bases and 1 base, with 17 bases remaining between them. The CDR3 DNA sequence: TGTGCCAGCAGCGTACCGGGAGCCCAAATCCAAGAGACCCAGTACTTC. As protein: CASSVPGAQIQETQYF.

The gene calls are TRBV4-1 and TRBJ1-5, with D possibly matching TRBD1 (5 bases). V was clipped by 0 bases and J by 5 bases, with 11 bases between them. The germline gives CDR1 MGHRA, CDR2 YSYEKL. The CDR3 loop spans 15 amino acids. CDR3 nucleotide sequence: TGCGCCAGCAGCCAAGAAGGCAGGGAACATCAGCCCCAGCATTTT. Amino acids: CASSQEGREHQPQHF.

About this clone: Other DNA sequences in the same sample also yield this CDR3. The J gene is TRBJ1-6, the V gene TRBV19; the D gene is possibly TRBD1 (6 bases). Trimming took 6 bases from V and 7 from J, leaving 19 bases between them. This CDR3 comprises 16 residues. Per germline, CDR1 LNHDA and CDR2 SQIVND (reference sequence). This chain's CDR3 is CASSTLAGTLNSPLHF. CDR3 bases: TGTGCCAGTAGCACCCTAGCCGGGACACTAAATTCACCCCTCCACTTT.

V and J are TRBV27 and TRBJ2-5; TRBD1 might be the D (6 bases). The length of the CDR3 is 16 residues. From germline, CDR1 is MNHEY and CDR2 SMNVEV (reference sequence). Trimming left V 0 bases short and J 5 bases short, with 16 bases between. The CDR3 sequence: CASSLSGQGRGETQYF. In nucleotides, the CDR3 is TGTGCCAGCAGTTTATCTGGTCAGGGGAGAGGCGAGACCCAGTACTTC.

The V call is TRBV19, the J call TRBJ1-2, with D unresolved. Germline CDR1 LNHDA, CDR2 SQIVND (reference sequence). V was trimmed by 3 bases and J by 3 bases, leaving 8 bases between them. CDR3 length: 13 residues. CDR3 sequence (DNA): TGTGCCAGTAGTATCCAGCGAGACTATGGCTACACCTTC. The encoded protein is CASSIQRDYGYTF.

The chain joins TRBV4-1 to TRBJ2-2, with TRBD2 matching 8 bases. Germline V gene data show CDR1 as MGHRA and CDR2 as YSYEKL. The CDR3 runs to 18 residues. V lost 3 bases to trimming and J lost 1 base; unmatched junction nucleotides: 10. The CDR3 DNA reads TGCGCCAGCAGCCAGGGGACCTCTAGCGGGTGGAACACCGGGGAGCTGTTTTTT. This codes for CASSQGTSSGWNTGELFF.

This clone was counted between two and nine times. This chain joins TRBV11-3 and TRBJ2-7, with 10 bases that match TRBD2. J gave up 0 bases and V 0 bases, and 11 bases lay outside the gene matches. The CDR3 runs 19 residues. CDR1 SGHNT and CDR2 YENEEA come from the germline V gene. For the CDR3, the DNA is TGTGCCAGCAGCTTAGAGGGGTCTTTAAGCGGGGGGGCCTCCTACGAGCAGTACTTC. It specifies CASSLEGSLSGGASYEQYF.

V and J are TRBV4-3 and TRBJ2-5, with 9 positions matching TRBD2. V lost 0 bases and J lost 7; bases outside the gene matches: 9. The CDR3 has 16 amino acids. Germline V gene data show CDR1 as LGHNA and CDR2 as YSLEER. The CDR3 coding sequence is TGCGCCAGCAGCCAAGACCAAGCGGGGGGTTTAGGGACCCAGTACTTC. Its protein is CASSQDQAGGLGTQYF.